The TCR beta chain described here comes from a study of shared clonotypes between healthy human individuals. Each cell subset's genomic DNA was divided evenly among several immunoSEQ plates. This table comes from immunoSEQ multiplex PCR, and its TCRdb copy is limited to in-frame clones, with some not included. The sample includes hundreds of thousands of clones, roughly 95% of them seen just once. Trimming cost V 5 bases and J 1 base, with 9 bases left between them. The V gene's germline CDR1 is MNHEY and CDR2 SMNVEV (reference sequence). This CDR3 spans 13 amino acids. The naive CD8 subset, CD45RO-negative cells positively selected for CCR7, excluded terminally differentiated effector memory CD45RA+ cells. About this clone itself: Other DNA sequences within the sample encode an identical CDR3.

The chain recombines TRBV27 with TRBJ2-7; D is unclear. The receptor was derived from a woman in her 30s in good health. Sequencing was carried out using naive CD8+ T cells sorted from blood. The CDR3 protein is CASSHGLSYEQYF. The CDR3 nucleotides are TGTGCCAGCAGTCACGGGCTATCCTACGAGCAGTACTTC.